This TCR beta chain was obtained from a study of vaccination and CD4 T cells after COVID-19. Study background: Investigators drew the post-COVID samples a median approximately 92 days after diagnosis, with a range of 35 to 161. The stimulating agents, overlapping spike peptides, came from SARS-CoV-2, HCoV-NL63, HCoV-OC43 and HCoV-229E.

This clonotype was counted between two and nine times. Its antigen is undetermined. This CDR3 has 16 amino acids. The V gene lost 2 bases and the J gene lost 7 bases, with 15 bases spanning the gap. The V gene's germline CDR1 is MNHEY and CDR2 SMNVEV (reference sequence). At the Johns Hopkins FTIC core, DNA taken from cultured CD4+ T cells was sequenced by way of the Oncomine TCR Beta short-read assay. Once CD4+ T cells had been cultured, genomic DNA was extracted from them. TCRdb used MiXCR to reprocess the PCR reads, holding one entry per CDR3 protein. This sample has roughly 10,000 distinct CDR3 sequences; less than 40% occur once, and the top ten carry roughly 13%. General study points: In convalescent patients, 304 of 307 vaccine-specific clones were spike mono-reactive. Median counts of SARS-CoV-2-reactive clonotypes increased from roughly 19 to 38; this difference was not significant.

Treatment here: roughly ten-day PBMC culture with coronavirus spike peptide pools or control peptides (ViraFEST assay). The unexposed donor provided CD4+ T cells, which were taken before the COVID-19 pandemic (2011-2018). The receptor was isolated from a human donor in good health. J is TRBJ1-6 and V is TRBV27; the D is unclear. Sequenced input: CD4+ T cells from blood, cultured in vitro. In nucleotides, the CDR3 is TGTGCCAGCAGTTTAGAGGGAGGAGTGCCGAATTCACCCCTCCACTTT. It codes for CASSLEGGVPNSPLHF.